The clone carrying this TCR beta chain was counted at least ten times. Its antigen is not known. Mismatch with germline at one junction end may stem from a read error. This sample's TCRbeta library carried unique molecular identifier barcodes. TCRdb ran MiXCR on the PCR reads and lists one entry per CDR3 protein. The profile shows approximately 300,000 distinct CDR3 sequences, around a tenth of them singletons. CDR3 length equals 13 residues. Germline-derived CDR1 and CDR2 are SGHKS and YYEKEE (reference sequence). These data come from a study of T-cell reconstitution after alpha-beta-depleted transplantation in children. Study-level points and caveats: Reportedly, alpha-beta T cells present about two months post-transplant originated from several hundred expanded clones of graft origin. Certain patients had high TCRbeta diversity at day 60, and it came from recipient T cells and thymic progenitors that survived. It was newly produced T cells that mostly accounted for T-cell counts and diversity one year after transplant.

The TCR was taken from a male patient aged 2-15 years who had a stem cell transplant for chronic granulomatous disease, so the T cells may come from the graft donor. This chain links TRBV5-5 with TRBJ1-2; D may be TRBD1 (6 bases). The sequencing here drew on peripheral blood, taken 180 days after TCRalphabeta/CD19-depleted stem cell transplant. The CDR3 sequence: CASTLGGRSGYTF. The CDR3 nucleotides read TGTGCCAGCACCTTGGGGGGGCGCAGTGGCTACACCTTC.